Following are 27 T cell receptor beta chains from one sample sequenced in a study of blood T cells in healthy people across ages. For the second PCR, which ran for 7 to 11 cycles, a sample-barcoded 5' primer and a J-beta primer mix were used. TCRdb analysed the 5' RACE reads with MiXCR anew, one entry per CDR3 protein. The table has more than 900,000 distinct CDR3 sequences, approximately 32% seen once; the top ten hold about 10%. These same data were also listed under a study on T cells of mothers and their children.

The source material was blood. All receptors come from a woman aged 40 to 50 in good health.

The V gene is TRBV7-2, the J gene TRBJ1-5, with D perhaps matching TRBD1 (5 bases). This CDR3 region has 15 residues. V was pared by 5 bases and J by 4 bases, with 15 bases between. The germline V gene encodes CDR1 SGHTA and CDR2 FQGNSA. The CDR3 sequence: CASSAEVAGNQPQHF. The DNA for the CDR3 is TGTGCCAGCAGCGCCGAGGTGGCAGGGAATCAGCCCCAGCATTTT.

This clonotype showed up just a few times. This chain connects TRBV14 to TRBJ2-3; TRBD2 matches 13 bases. J lost 6 bases, V lost 1 base, and 7 bases had no gene match. Germline V gene data show CDR1 as SGHDN and CDR2 as FVKESK. The CDR3 totals 17 residues. DNA for the CDR3: TGTGCCAGCAGCCAAGGTGGACTAGCGGGGGTCCTCGATACGCAGTATTTT. This sequence encodes CASSQGGLAGVLDTQYF.

Ten or more counts support this clonotype. This chain uses TRBV12-3 or TRBV12-4 with TRBJ1-2; possibly TRBD1 for D (5 bases). The CDR3 is made up of 18 amino acids. Trimming stripped 2 bases from V and 4 bases from J, with 23 bases between. The CDR3 spells CASSLRGHRGDRVYGYTF. The CDR3 DNA sequence: TGTGCCAGCAGTTTAAGGGGTCATCGAGGAGATAGGGTCTATGGCTACACCTTC.

This clonotype has more than one count but fewer than ten. This rearrangement joins TRBV20-1 to TRBJ2-7; 8 bases agree with TRBD1. Germline CDR1 reads DFQATT; CDR2 reads SNEGSKA (reference sequence). The junction had 10 bases not matched to a gene; V was cut back by 3 bases and J by 3 bases. The CDR3 contains 15 residues. In DNA form, the CDR3 reads TGCAGTGCTAGGGACGACAGGGGAACCCGCTACGAGCAGTACTTC. Its protein is CSARDDRGTRYEQYF.

This clonotype has a count of ten or more. V and J are TRBV20-1 and TRBJ2-5, with D uncertain. Germline V gene sequence: CDR1 DFQATT, CDR2 SNEGSKA (reference sequence). The CDR3 covers 14 residues. Trimming pared 6 bases from V and 2 bases from J, leaving 16 bases between. CDR3 DNA: TGCAGTGCCATAACTGGCGTTGTTCAAGAGACCCAGTACTTC. It translates to CSAITGVVQETQYF.

Of note for this clonotype: An end of the junction differs from the germline gene, which may be a read error. This sequence joins TRBV7-2 and TRBJ2-5, with 11 bases matching TRBD1. The CDR3 is 12 amino acids. Germline V gene sequence: CDR1 SGHTA, CDR2 FQGNSA. The CDR3: CANSLRDRGQYF. In DNA, the CDR3 is TGTGCCAACAGCTTGAGGGACAGGGGGCAGTACTTC.

V usage is TRBV20-1 and J usage is TRBJ2-1; 12 nucleotides align to TRBD2. Trimming took 0 bases from V and 5 from J; bases not matched to a gene: 8. The germline V gene encodes CDR1 DFQATT and CDR2 SNEGSKA (reference sequence). The CDR3 is made up of 17 amino acids. CDR3 in DNA: TGCAGTGCTAGAGATCCCACACTAGCGGGGGGTAACAATGAGCAGTTCTTC. It encodes CSARDPTLAGGNNEQFF.

J is TRBJ2-1 and V is TRBV4-1, with 11 bases that match TRBD2. From germline, CDR1 is MGHRA and CDR2 YSYEKL. V was pared by 4 bases and J by 7 bases, with 15 bases of the junction left unmatched. There are 18 residues in the CDR3. CDR3 loop: CASSPILAGGPKGNEQFF. The CDR3 nucleotides read TGCGCCAGCAGCCCGATCTTAGCGGGAGGGCCGAAGGGGAATGAGCAGTTCTTC.

The CDR3 reads CSARVIASSAYNEQFF. The CDR3 DNA is TGCAGTGCTAGAGTCATCGCTAGCAGCGCCTACAATGAGCAGTTCTTC. The gene calls are TRBV20-1 and TRBJ2-1, with D possibly matching TRBD2 (5 bases). The V and J ends lost 1 base and 2 bases respectively, with 15 bases between them. The CDR3 sequence is 16 residues long. The germline V gene has CDR1 DFQATT and CDR2 SNEGSKA (reference sequence).

V is TRBV12-3 or TRBV12-4 and J is TRBJ2-1; perhaps D is TRBD1 or TRBD2 (5 bases each). Trimming removed 5 bases at V and 0 bases at J, with 14 bases between. This CDR3 is 16 amino acids long. In nucleotides, the CDR3 is TGTGCCAGCAGTGTCCGGGACCCCAGCTCCTACAATGAGCAGTTCTTC. Protein sequence: CASSVRDPSSYNEQFF.

V usage is TRBV3-1 and J usage is TRBJ1-2, with D unresolved. Trimming shortened V by 0 bases and J by 8 bases, and 19 bases separated the two germline ends. CDR1 is LGHDT, CDR2 YNNKEL, per germline (reference sequence). This CDR3 has 16 amino acids. Written as DNA, the CDR3 is TGTGCCAGCAGCCAAGAGGCGAAGGCCCTAACGAACGGCTACACCTTC. Translated, it gives CASSQEAKALTNGYTF.

The chain employs TRBV5-1 and TRBJ2-3, with a tentative D call TRBD1 (6 bases). The V end lost 4 bases, the J end lost 2 bases, and 17 bases lay between the germline ends. The CDR3 runs to 16 residues. Germline V gene lookup returns CDR1 SGHRS and CDR2 YFSETQ. In DNA form, the CDR3 reads TGCGCCAGCAGCCTAGGACAGCCCCTAAACACAGATACGCAGTATTTT. Translated, it gives CASSLGQPLNTDTQYF.

This clonotype occurred a few times. The rearrangement links TRBV2 to TRBJ2-5, with TRBD1 identical over 9 bases. The better agreement between TRBJ2-7 and the DNA end casts doubt on the J call. Germline values: CDR1 SNHLY, CDR2 FYNNEI. This CDR3 has 15 amino acids. This chain's CDR3 is CASSGDRVRYYEQYF. The CDR3 region has the DNA TGTGCCAGCAGTGGGGACAGGGTGAGGTATTACGAGCAGTACTTC.

This clonotype was counted between two and nine times. The rearrangement uses TRBV7-8 and TRBJ2-7; TRBD1 matches 7 bases. Germline V gene lookup returns CDR1 SGHVS and CDR2 FQNEAQ. This CDR3 is 12 amino acids long. V lost 5 bases and J lost 5; bases outside the gene matches: 3. CDR3: CASSETGNEQYF. CDR3 in DNA: TGTGCCAGCAGCGAGACAGGGAACGAGCAGTACTTC.

This clonotype was seen a few times. Written as DNA, the CDR3 is TGTGCCAGCACCGGGCGGACTCTAGGAGAAAAACTGTTTTTT. Residues: CASTGRTLGEKLFF. V gene TRBV12-3 or TRBV12-4 combines with J gene TRBJ1-4, with D unresolved. The CDR3 is 14 residues long. The V and J ends lost 7 bases and 8 bases respectively, with 17 bases between them.

The V call is TRBV27, the J call TRBJ2-1; 10 bases are shared with TRBD2. This CDR3 spans 17 amino acids. Trimming took 6 bases from V and 9 from J; bases not matched to a gene: 17. Looked up from germline, CDR1 is MNHEY and CDR2 is SMNVEV (reference sequence). CDR3 in DNA: TGTGCCAGCAGCGGGTGGTTGGGAGCGGGGGGGCGGGGTGAGCAGTTCTTC. Translating it yields CASSGWLGAGGRGEQFF.

This clonotype was found once. A much bigger clone sits one base away, suggesting this may be a read error. This chain uses TRBV20-1 with TRBJ1-2, with D possibly matching TRBD1 (6 bases). The CDR3 has 16 residues. Trimming took 0 bases from V and 8 from J, leaving 22 bases between them. Germline loops: CDR1 DFQATT, CDR2 SNEGSKA (reference sequence). CDR3 protein: CSARDHRQDLYIGYTF. CDR3 in DNA: TGCAGTGCTAGAGATCACCGACAGGACTTGTATATAGGCTACACCTTC.

This chain connects TRBV12-3 or TRBV12-4 to TRBJ1-1; D is unresolved. Trimming cost V 5 bases and J 1 base, with 11 bases left between them. The CDR3 extends over 14 amino acids. The CDR3 DNA sequence: TGTGCCAGCAGTCGTAGTAGAGGGAACACTGAAGCTTTCTTT. It encodes CASSRSRGNTEAFF.

Only a few counts were recorded for this clonotype. The V and J genes are TRBV12-3 or TRBV12-4 and TRBJ1-2; D is possibly TRBD1 (6 bases). V lost 4 bases to trimming and J lost 7 bases, with 10 bases between them. The length of the CDR3 is 12 residues. This CDR3 reads CASSYRERGYTF. The CDR3 DNA reads TGTGCCAGCAGTTACAGGGAACGTGGCTACACCTTC.

This clonotype was recorded at least ten times. Written as DNA, the CDR3 is TGTGCCAGCTTCTACGGGGGGACCAACAATGAGCAGTTCTTC. Residues: CASFYGGTNNEQFF. V and J are TRBV7-2 and TRBJ2-1, with TRBD2 matching over 7 bases. This CDR3 comprises 14 residues. CDR1 SGHTA and CDR2 FQGNSA come from the germline V gene. V was clipped by 8 bases and J by 5 bases; unmatched bases: 9.

This clonotype was counted a few times. V gene TRBV13 combines with J gene TRBJ2-5, with D tentatively TRBD1 (6 bases). The CDR3 has 15 residues. Germline V gives CDR1 PRHDT, CDR2 FYEKMQ (reference sequence). The V end was cut by 0 bases, the J end by 11 bases, with 19 bases between. In DNA form, the CDR3 reads TGTGCCAGCAGCTTAGGCCTCCAGGGGAGATGGAAGCAGTACTTC. It encodes CASSLGLQGRWKQYF.

This clonotype was recorded a few times. The chain uses TRBV28 and TRBJ2-3, with no clear D. The germline V and J ends were trimmed by 5 bases and 2 bases, with 8 bases remaining between them. Germline V gene data show CDR1 as MDHEN and CDR2 as SYDVKM. CDR3 length: 13 amino acids. CDR3 region: CASSKPFTDTQYF. In DNA form, the CDR3 reads TGTGCCAGCAGTAAACCTTTCACAGATACGCAGTATTTT.

The rearrangement joins TRBV3-1 to TRBJ1-3, with D possibly TRBD1 on 6 matching bases. Germline lookup yields CDR1 LGHDT and CDR2 YNNKEL (reference sequence). Trimming stripped 5 bases from V and 2 bases from J, with 7 bases between. The CDR3 length is 13 residues. CDR3 sequence: CASSGTPGNTIYF. The CDR3 nucleotides read TGTGCCAGCAGCGGGACACCTGGAAACACCATATATTTT. The whole variable domain, remainder taken from reference TRBV3-1 and TRBJ1-3, is DTAVSQTPKYLVTQMGNDKSIKCEQNLGHDTMYWYKQDSKKFLKIMFSYNNKELIINETVPNRFSPKSPDKAHLNLHINSLELGDSAVYFCASSGTPGNTIYFGEGSWLTVV.

J is TRBJ2-3 and V is TRBV5-1; D ambiguous. This CDR3 is 16 amino acids long. Trimming took off 2 bases at V and 1 base at J, with 14 bases between the two ends. The V gene's germline CDR1 is SGHRS and CDR2 YFSETQ. The CDR3 nucleotides read TGCGCCAGCAGCTTCACCCCCTCGACTGGCACAGATACGCAGTATTTT. It is translated as CASSFTPSTGTDTQYF.

This clonotype was counted between two and nine times. V and J are TRBV20-1 and TRBJ1-2; TRBD1 might be the D (5 bases). Per the germline V gene, CDR1 is DFQATT and CDR2 is SNEGSKA (reference sequence). Trimming removed 3 bases at V and 2 bases at J, with 7 bases between. The length of the CDR3 is 12 residues. For the CDR3, the DNA is TGCAGTGCTAGTCCAGGGAACTATGGCTACACCTTC. Protein product: CSASPGNYGYTF.

For this clonotype: A read error may produce the germline difference seen at one junction end. The genes are TRBV29-1 and TRBJ2-1, with D possibly being TRBD1 or TRBD2 (5 bases each). The J call may be in error: the DNA end matches TRBJ2-7 better. The length of the CDR3 is 17 residues. Germline values: CDR1 SQVTM, CDR2 ANQGSEA. The CDR3 DNA reads as TGCGGCGTTCCGGCCGAAAAGGGGAGTAAAGGCTACAATGAGCAGTACTTC. This encodes CGVPAEKGSKGYNEQYF.

The chain carries TRBV12-3 or TRBV12-4 and TRBJ1-6; tentatively, D is TRBD1 (6 bases). Trimming left V 7 bases short and J 8 bases short, with 15 bases between. The CDR3 is made up of 14 amino acids. CDR3 nucleotide sequence: TGTGCCAGCAACTGGGGGGGGCTCCATTCACCCCTCCACTTT. This sequence encodes CASNWGGLHSPLHF.